This TCR beta chain was sequenced during a study of Graves' ophthalmopathy and Graves' hyperthyroidism (dated by TCRdb to 2016 to 2019). In terms of the full investigation: Peripheral blood was collected before any treatment was given, at the time of initial diagnosis. To tell Graves' ophthalmopathy apart from Graves' hyperthyroidism, and to predict which patients would progress to ophthalmopathy, the study relied on TCR beta repertoire signatures. In total, 135 blood samples were TCR-sequenced: roughly 45 ophthalmopathy, some 75 hyperthyroidism and approximately 17 hyperthyroidism-to-ophthalmopathy patients. A discovery set of 100 patients (roughly 43 ophthalmopathy, fewer than 60 stable hyperthyroidism) was enrolled to explore V-J signatures distinguishing ophthalmopathy from hyperthyroidism. The independent validation cohort included under 20 hyperthyroidism patients plus 17 patients who later progressed from hyperthyroidism to ophthalmopathy. In several hyperthyroidism patients, the T-cell repertoires found in thyroid tissue were compared with those found in blood. Following sampling, methimazole starting at 30 mg daily was administered to hyperthyroidism patients, and high-dose intravenous methylprednisolone was administered to ophthalmopathy patients. The 90 to 100 discovery patients were randomly split 7:3 into training and test sets.

For repertoire sequencing, TCR beta CDR3 regions were amplified from RNA transcripts. The first round was an RT-PCR using HTBI primers with the Qiagen OneStep RT-PCR kit, and this first round was followed by a second-round multiplex PCR, then size selection and purification. Libraries were sequenced on an Illumina HiSeq2000 using paired-end 100 bp reads. As for how the authors treated the data: Reads were processed with SOAPnuke, discarding reads with adapters, uncalled bases, mean Phred below 15, or no exact constant-primer or identifier match. High-quality paired reads were merged with COPE v1.2.5. Clonotypes were defined as unique nucleotide sequences and were aligned to IMGT TRB V, D and J references using MiTCR v1.1. The analysis was limited to V-J combinations with a frequency above 0.0001, which together covered 99.2% of repertoires. For each V-J combination, a TCR clonal expansion and chaos score was defined as the ratio of F50 clonal expansion to chaos observed in the TCRdist matrix. Welch's t-statistics and random forest were used to reduce the features to about twelve V-J combinations, which were then used as input to a naive Bayes classifier. Thyroid-blood repertoire similarity was quantified with the Morisita-Horn index. The public reads were reanalyzed by TCRdb: fastp trimming at Q25, MiXCR alignment, in-frame beta chains only. A single entry per CDR3 protein holds the most common genes and DNA from its merged rows. The V and J calls were not made by the authors but by TCRdb's processing. The sample table records roughly 480,000 distinct CDR3 sequences; around 15% of these occur just once. The ten biggest clones cover approximately 9.8% of the sample.

V gives up 3 bases and J gives up 1 base, and the segment between their germline ends measures 18 bases. The CDR3 covers 17 residues, taking in both the cysteine and the phenylalanine. The only DNA kept is the CDR3, 51 bases in frame from the first base. This clonotype was seen at least ten times. Its antigen is unknown. No much larger clone exists at a distance of one base, and base qualities are not known. Ophthalmopathy patients were characterized by moderately to severely active disease, a Clinical Activity Score of at least 3, a NOSPECS grade of at least 4, and a disease duration under 3 months. Anyone with other autoimmune diseases, uncontrolled infections, pregnancy or lactation was excluded from the study. Diagnosis relied on clinical symptoms, serum thyroxine, TRAb, thyroid ultrasound and orbital computed tomography. PBMCs were isolated from roughly 10 ml of fresh peripheral blood by Ficoll-Paque density gradient centrifugation. Trizol reagent was used to extract the total RNA, and its quality was then checked on an Agilent 2100 Bioanalyzer.

Findings and caveats that apply to the study as a whole: The 13-signature model separated ophthalmopathy from stable hyperthyroidism with about 86% sensitivity and 81.08% specificity in cross-validation, and 80%/75% in the test set. Among expanded thyroid clonotypes with frequency above 0.001, most also showed up in blood, which suggests that blood repertoires may reflect the thyroid immune response. In validation, the model predicted ophthalmopathy progression with over 60% sensitivity and less than 80% specificity; 12 predicted patients were CT-confirmed with GO in a median of approximately six months. No statistical method was used to predetermine the sample size, and group allocation was not hidden from the investigators.

The sequence links TRBV12-3 or TRBV12-4 to TRBJ1-1, with no confidently assigned D gene. The TCR was taken from a young woman with Graves' ophthalmopathy. Donor details come from another sample of the same person, matched by shared clones. Sequences were obtained from blood. The DNA sequence is given as TGTGCCAGCAGTTTTGGTGTTTGGCAGCCAGAGAACACTGAAGCTTTCTTT. It is translated as CASSFGVWQPENTEAFF.